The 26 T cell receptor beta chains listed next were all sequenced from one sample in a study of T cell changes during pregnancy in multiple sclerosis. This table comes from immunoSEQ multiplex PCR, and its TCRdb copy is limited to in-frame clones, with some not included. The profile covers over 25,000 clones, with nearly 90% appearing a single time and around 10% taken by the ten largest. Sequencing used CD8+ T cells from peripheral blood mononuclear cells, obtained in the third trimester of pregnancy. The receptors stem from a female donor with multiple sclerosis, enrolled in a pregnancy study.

DNA of the CDR3: TGTGCCTGGAGTCCTGGACAGGGGTCCTACGAGCAGTACTTC. It codes for CAWSPGQGSYEQYF. The rearrangement uses TRBV30 and TRBJ2-7, with 9 bases aligning to TRBD1. The ends lost 2 bases at V and 1 base at J; junction bases unmatched: 3. The CDR3 runs to 14 residues. The germline gives CDR1 GTSNPN, CDR2 SVGIG (reference sequence).

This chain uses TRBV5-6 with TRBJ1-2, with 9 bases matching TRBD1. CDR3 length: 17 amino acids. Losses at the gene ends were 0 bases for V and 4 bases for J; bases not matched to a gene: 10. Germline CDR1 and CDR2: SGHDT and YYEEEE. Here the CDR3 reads CASSLGRQGVITYGYTF. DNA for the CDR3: TGTGCCAGCAGCTTGGGGAGACAGGGGGTTATTACCTATGGCTACACCTTC.

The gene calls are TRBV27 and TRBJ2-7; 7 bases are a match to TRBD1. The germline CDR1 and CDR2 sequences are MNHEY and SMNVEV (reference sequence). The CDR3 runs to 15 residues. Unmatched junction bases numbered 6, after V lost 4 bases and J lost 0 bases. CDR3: CASSSRDRLSYEQYF. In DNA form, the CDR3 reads TGTGCCAGCAGTTCTAGGGACAGACTCTCCTACGAGCAGTACTTC.

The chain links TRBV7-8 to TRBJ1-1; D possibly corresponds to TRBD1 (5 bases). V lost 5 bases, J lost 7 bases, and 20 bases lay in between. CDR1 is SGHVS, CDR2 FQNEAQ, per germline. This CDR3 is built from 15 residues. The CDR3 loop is CASSPYYTTALEAFF. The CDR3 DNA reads TGTGCCAGCAGCCCCTACTATACGACAGCCCTTGAAGCTTTCTTT.

The CDR3 nucleotides are TGTGCCAGCAGCTTGATACGGGAGACAGTCTCTGGAAACACCATATATTTT. It codes for CASSLIRETVSGNTIYF. This chain connects TRBV5-6 to TRBJ1-3, with D possibly being TRBD1 (5 bases). CDR3 length equals 17 residues. Trimming took off 1 base at V and 0 bases at J, with 14 bases between the two ends. Germline assignment: CDR1 SGHDT and CDR2 YYEEEE.

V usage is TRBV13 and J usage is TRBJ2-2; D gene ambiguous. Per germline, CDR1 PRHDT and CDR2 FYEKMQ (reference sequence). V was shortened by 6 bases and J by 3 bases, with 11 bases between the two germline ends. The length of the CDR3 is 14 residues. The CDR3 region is CASSHEVYTGELFF. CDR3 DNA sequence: TGTGCCAGCAGTCACGAGGTCTACACCGGGGAGCTGTTTTTT.

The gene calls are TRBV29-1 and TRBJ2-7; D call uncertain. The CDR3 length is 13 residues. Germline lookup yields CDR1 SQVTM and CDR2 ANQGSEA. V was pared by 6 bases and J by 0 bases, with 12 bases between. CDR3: CSVKSLSSYEQYF. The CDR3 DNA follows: TGCAGCGTAAAATCGTTGAGCTCCTACGAGCAGTACTTC.

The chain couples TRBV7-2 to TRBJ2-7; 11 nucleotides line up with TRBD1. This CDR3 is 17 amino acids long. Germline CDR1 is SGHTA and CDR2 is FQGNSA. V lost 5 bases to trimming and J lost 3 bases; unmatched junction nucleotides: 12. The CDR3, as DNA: TGTGCCAGCAGCCTTCGCGACCCCGGGACAGGGGGCTACGAGCAGTACTTC. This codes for CASSLRDPGTGGYEQYF.

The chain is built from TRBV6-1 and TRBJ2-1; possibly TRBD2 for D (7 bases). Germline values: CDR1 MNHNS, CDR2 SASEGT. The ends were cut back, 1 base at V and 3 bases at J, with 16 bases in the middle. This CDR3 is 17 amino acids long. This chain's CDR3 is CASSEVGGASRYNEQFF. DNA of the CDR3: TGTGCCAGCAGTGAAGTGGGGGGGGCTAGCCGCTACAATGAGCAGTTCTTC.

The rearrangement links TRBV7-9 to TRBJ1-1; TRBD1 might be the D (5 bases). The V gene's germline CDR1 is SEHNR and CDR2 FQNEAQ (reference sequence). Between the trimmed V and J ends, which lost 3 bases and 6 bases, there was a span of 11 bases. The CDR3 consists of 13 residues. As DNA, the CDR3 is TGTGCCAGCAGCTTCGGGGGAGCTTCTGAAGCTTTCTTT. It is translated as CASSFGGASEAFF. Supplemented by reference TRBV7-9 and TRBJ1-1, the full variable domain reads DTGVSQNPRHKITKRGQNVTFRCDPISEHNRLYWYRQTLGQGPEFLTYFQNEAQLEKSRLLSDRFSAERPKGSFSTLEIQRTEQGDSAMYLCASSFGGASEAFFGQGTRLTVV.

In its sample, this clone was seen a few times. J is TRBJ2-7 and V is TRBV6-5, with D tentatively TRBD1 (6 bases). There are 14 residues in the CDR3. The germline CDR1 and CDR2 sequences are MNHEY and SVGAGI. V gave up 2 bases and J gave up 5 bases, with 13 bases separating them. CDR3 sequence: CASSYDPGTNEQYF. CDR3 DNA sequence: TGTGCCAGCAGTTACGACCCCGGGACAAACGAGCAGTACTTC.

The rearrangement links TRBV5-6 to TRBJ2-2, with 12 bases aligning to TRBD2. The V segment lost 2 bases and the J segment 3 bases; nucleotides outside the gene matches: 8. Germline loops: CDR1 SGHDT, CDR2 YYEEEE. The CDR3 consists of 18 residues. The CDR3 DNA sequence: TGTGCCAGCAGCTTTAAAAATCTAGCGGGAGGGTACACCGGGGAGCTGTTTTTT. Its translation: CASSFKNLAGGYTGELFF.

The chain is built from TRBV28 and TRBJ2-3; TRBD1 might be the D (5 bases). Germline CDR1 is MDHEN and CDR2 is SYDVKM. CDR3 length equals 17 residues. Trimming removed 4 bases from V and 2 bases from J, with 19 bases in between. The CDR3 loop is CASSSRDSPTPTDTQYF. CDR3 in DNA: TGTGCCAGCAGTTCCCGCGACAGCCCGACCCCCACAGATACGCAGTATTTT.

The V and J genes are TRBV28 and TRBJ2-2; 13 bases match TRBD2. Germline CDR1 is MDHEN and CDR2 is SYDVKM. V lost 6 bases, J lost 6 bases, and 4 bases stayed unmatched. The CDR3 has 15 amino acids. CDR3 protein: CASRATSGGAGELFF. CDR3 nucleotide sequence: TGTGCCAGCAGGGCAACTAGCGGGGGGGCCGGGGAGCTGTTTTTT.

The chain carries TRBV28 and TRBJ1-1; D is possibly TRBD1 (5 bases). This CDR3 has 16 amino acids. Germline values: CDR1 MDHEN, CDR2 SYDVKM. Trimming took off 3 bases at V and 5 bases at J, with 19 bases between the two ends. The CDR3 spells CASSFPRQGGSTEAFF. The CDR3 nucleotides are TGTGCCAGCAGTTTCCCACGTCAGGGTGGATCTACTGAAGCTTTCTTT.

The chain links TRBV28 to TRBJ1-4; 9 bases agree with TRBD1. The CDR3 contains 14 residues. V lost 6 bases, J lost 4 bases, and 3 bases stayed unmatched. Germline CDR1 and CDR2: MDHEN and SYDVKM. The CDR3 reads CASRGQGYNEKLFF. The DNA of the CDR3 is TGTGCCAGCAGAGGACAGGGGTATAATGAAAAACTGTTTTTT.

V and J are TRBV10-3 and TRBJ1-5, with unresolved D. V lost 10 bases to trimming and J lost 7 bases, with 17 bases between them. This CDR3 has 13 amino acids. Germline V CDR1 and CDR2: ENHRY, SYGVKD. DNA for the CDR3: TGTGCCACCAAGGAGGGCGCGGGGCAGCCCCAGCATTTT. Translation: CATKEGAGQPQHF.

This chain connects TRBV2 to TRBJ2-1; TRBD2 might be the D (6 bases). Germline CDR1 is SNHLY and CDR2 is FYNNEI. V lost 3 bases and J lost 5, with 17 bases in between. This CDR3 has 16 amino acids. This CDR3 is CASSEAGSPPDNEQFF. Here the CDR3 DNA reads TGTGCCAGCAGTGAGGCGGGAAGCCCACCCGACAATGAGCAGTTCTTC.

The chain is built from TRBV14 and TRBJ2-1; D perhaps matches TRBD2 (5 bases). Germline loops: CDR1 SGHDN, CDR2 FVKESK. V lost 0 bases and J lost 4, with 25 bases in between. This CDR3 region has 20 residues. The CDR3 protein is CASSQDGGVRLNHHYNEQFF. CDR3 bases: TGTGCCAGCAGCCAAGATGGCGGCGTTAGACTAAACCATCATTACAATGAGCAGTTCTTC.

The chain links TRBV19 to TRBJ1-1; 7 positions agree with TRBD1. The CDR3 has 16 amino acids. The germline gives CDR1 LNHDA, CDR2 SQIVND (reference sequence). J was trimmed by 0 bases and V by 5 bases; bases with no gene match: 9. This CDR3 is CASSLQGWGMNTEAFF. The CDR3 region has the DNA TGTGCCAGTAGTTTACAGGGGTGGGGCATGAACACTGAAGCTTTCTTT. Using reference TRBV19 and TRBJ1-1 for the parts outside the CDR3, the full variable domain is DGGITQSPKYLFRKEGQNVTLSCEQNLNHDAMYWYRQDPGQGLRLIYYSQIVNDFQKGDIAEGYSVSREKKESFPLTVTSAQKNPTAFYLCASSLQGWGMNTEAFFGQGTRLTVV.

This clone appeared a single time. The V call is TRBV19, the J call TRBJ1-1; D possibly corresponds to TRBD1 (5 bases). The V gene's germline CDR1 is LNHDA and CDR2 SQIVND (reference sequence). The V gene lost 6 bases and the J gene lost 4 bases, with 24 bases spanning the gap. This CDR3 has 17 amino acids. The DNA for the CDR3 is TGTGCCAGTAGAAACCGTCCCGGGGGGGAAGAGGGCACTGAAGCTTTCTTT. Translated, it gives CASRNRPGGEEGTEAFF.

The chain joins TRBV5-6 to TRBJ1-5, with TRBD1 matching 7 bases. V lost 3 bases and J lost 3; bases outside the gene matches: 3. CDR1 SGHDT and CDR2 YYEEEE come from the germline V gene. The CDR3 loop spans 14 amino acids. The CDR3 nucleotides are TGTGCCAGCAGCTCGGGACAGCTCAATCAGCCCCAGCATTTT. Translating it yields CASSSGQLNQPQHF.

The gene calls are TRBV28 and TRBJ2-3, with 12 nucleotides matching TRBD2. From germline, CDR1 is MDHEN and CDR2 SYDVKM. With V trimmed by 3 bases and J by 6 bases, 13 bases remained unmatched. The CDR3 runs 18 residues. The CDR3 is CASSFGLAGGKAQDTQYF. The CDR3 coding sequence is TGTGCCAGCAGTTTCGGGCTAGCGGGAGGGAAGGCACAGGATACGCAGTATTTT. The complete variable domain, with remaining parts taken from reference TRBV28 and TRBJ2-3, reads DVKVTQSSRYLVKRTGEKVFLECVQDMDHENMFWYRQDPGLGLRLIYFSYDVKMKEKGDIPEGYSVSREKKERFSLILESASTNQTSMYLCASSFGLAGGKAQDTQYFGPGTRLTVL.

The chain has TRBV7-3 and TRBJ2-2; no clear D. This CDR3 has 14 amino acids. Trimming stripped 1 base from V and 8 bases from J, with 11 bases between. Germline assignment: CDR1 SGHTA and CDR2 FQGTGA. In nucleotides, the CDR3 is TGTGCCAGCAGCTTAAGTGGGCGTGGTGGGGAGCTGTTTTTT. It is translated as CASSLSGRGGELFF.

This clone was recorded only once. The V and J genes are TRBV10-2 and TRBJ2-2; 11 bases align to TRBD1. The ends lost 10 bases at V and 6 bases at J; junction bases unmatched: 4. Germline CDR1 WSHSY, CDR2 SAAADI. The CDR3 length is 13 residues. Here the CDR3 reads CATGQGAPGELFF. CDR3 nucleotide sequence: TGCGCCACCGGACAGGGGGCTCCCGGGGAGCTGTTTTTT.

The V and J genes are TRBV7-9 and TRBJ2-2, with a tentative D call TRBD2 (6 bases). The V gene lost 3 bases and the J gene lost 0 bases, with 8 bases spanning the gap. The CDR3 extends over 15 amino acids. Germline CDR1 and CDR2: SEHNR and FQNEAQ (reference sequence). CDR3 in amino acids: CASSLGGSNTGELFF. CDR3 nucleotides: TGTGCCAGCAGCTTGGGGGGTTCGAACACCGGGGAGCTGTTTTTT. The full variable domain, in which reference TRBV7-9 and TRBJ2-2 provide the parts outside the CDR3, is DTGVSQNPRHKITKRGQNVTFRCDPISEHNRLYWYRQTLGQGPEFLTYFQNEAQLEKSRLLSDRFSAERPKGSFSTLEIQRTEQGDSAMYLCASSLGGSNTGELFFGEGSRLTVL.